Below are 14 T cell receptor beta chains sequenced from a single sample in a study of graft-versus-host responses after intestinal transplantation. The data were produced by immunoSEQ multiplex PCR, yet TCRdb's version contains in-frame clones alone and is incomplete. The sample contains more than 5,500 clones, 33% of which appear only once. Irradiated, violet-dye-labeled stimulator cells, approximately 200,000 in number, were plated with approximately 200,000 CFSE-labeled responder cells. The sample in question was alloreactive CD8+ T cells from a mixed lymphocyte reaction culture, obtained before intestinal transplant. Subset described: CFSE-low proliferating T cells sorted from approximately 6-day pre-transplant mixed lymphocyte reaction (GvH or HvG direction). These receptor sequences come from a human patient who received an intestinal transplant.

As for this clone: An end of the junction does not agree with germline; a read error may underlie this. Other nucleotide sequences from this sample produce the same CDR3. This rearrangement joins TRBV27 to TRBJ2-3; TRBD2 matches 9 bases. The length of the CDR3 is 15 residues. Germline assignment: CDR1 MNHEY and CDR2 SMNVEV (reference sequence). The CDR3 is CASSSLSGSTDTQYF. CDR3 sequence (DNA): TGTGCCAGCAGTTCACTTAGCGGGAGCACGGATACGCAGTATTTT.

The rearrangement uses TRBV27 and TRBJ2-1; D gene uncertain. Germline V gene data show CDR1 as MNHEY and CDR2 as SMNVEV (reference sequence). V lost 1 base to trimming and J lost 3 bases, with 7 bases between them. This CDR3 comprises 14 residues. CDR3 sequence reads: CASSLWPSYNEQFF. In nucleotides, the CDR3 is TGTGCCAGCAGTTTATGGCCAAGCTACAATGAGCAGTTCTTC.

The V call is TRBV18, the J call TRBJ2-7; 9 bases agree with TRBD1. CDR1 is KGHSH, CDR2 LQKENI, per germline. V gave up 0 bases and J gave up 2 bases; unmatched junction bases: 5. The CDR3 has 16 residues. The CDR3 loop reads CASSPPNRGPAYEQYF. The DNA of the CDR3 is TGTGCCAGCTCACCACCGAACAGGGGGCCAGCCTACGAGCAGTACTTC.

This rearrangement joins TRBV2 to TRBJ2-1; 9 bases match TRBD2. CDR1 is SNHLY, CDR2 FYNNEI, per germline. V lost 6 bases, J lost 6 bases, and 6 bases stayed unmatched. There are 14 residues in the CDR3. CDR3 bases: TGTGCCAGCAGGCAGGGACTAGCCGTCAATGAGCAGTTCTTC. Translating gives CASRQGLAVNEQFF.

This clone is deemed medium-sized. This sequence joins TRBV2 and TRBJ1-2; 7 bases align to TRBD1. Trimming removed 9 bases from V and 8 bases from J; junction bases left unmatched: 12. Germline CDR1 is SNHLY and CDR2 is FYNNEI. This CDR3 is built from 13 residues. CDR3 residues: CARIKQGNGGYTF. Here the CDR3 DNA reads TGTGCCAGGATTAAACAGGGGAACGGGGGCTACACCTTC.

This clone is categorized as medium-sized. The chain's CDR3 is CASSILGPSTGELFF. In nucleotides, the CDR3 is TGTGCCAGCTCTATTTTGGGGCCTTCCACCGGGGAGCTGTTTTTT. The V and J genes are TRBV13 and TRBJ2-2; possibly TRBD1 for D (5 bases). Between the trimmed V and J ends, which lost 8 bases and 4 bases, there was a span of 17 bases. This CDR3 comprises 15 residues. CDR1 is PRHDT and CDR2 is FYEKMQ in the germline V gene (reference sequence). The full variable domain, completed using reference TRBV13 and TRBJ2-2, is AAGVIQSPRHLIKEKRETATLKCYPIPRHDTVYWYQQGPGQDPQFLISFYEKMQSDKGSIPDRFSAQQFSDYHSELNMSSLELGDSALYFCASSILGPSTGELFFGEGSRLTVL.

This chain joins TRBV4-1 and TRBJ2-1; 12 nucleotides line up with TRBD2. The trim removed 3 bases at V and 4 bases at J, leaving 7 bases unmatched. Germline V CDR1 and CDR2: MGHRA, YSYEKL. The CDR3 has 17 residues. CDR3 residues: CASSHSGTSGLYNEQFF. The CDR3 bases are TGCGCCAGCAGCCATTCCGGGACTAGCGGGCTATACAATGAGCAGTTCTTC.

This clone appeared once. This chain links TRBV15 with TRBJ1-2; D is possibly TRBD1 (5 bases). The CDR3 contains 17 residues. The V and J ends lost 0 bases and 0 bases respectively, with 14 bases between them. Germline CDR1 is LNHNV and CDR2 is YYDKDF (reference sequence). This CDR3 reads CATSREAMGGTNYGYTF. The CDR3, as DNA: TGTGCCACCAGCAGAGAGGCTATGGGGGGGACTAACTATGGCTACACCTTC.

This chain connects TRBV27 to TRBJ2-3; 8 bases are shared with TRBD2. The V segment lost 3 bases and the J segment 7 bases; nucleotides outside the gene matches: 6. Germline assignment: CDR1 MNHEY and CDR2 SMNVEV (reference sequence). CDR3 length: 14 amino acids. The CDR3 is CASSFGLAGYTQYF. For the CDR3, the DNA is TGTGCCAGCAGTTTCGGGCTAGCGGGCTATACGCAGTATTTT.

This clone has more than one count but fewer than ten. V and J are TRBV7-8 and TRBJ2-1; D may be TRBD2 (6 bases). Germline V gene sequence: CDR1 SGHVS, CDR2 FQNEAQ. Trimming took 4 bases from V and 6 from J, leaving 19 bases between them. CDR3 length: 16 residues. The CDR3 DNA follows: TGTGCCAGCAGCTCCCCCCGGAGGGTCTCGGGCAATGAGCAGTTCTTC. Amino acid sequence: CASSSPRRVSGNEQFF.

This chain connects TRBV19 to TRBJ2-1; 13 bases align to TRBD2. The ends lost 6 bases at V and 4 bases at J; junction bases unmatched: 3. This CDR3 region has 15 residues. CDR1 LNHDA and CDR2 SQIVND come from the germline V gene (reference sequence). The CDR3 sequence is CASSSTSGRYNEQFF. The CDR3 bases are TGTGCCAGTAGCTCGACTAGCGGGAGGTACAATGAGCAGTTCTTC.

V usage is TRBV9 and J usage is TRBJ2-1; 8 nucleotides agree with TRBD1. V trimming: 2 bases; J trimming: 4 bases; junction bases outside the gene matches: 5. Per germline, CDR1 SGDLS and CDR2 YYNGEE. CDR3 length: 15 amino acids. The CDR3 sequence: CASSVRTGPYNEQFF. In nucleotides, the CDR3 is TGTGCCAGCAGCGTGCGGACAGGGCCTTACAATGAGCAGTTCTTC.

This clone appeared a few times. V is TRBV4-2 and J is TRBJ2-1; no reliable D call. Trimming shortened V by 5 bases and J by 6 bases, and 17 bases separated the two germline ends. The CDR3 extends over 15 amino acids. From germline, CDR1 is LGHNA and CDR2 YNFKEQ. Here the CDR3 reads CASSSINLPGNEQFF. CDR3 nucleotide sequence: TGTGCCAGCAGCTCCATTAATCTCCCAGGCAATGAGCAGTTCTTC.

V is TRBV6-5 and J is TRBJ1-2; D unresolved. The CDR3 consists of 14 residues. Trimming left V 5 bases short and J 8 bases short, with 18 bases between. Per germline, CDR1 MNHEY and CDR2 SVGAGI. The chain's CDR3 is CASSVIRSPRGYTF. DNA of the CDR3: TGTGCCAGCAGTGTAATACGGTCCCCTCGGGGCTACACCTTC.